The 8 T cell receptor beta chains listed next were all sequenced from one sample in a study of human T cells and chemical hapten exposure. TCRdb independently ran MiXCR on the RACE reads; one entry per CDR3 protein. Of tens of thousands of distinct CDR3 sequences listed, 10% to 13% are singletons. Time point of the sample: patch test 2, 6 weeks after DPC sensitization. Specified treatment: therapeutic diphenylcyclopropenone sensitization with weekly scalp DPC. Sample: whole blood, taken in connection with sensitization to the hapten diphenylcyclopropenone (DPC). The receptors were gathered from a woman aged 45-59 years with alopecia areata. Some clones in this sample may be carry-over from other donors' samples.

This clonotype came up many times. The rearrangement joins TRBV20-1 to TRBJ2-5; D is possibly TRBD2 (5 bases). Trimming cost V 3 bases and J 3 bases, with 14 bases left between them. Looked up from germline, CDR1 is DFQATT and CDR2 is SNEGSKA (reference sequence). The CDR3 consists of 14 residues. The CDR3 reads CSASALTGKETQYF. The CDR3 DNA reads TGCAGTGCTAGCGCCCTGACGGGAAAAGAGACCCAGTACTTC.

This clonotype came up many times. This rearrangement joins TRBV28 to TRBJ2-7, with TRBD1 matching over 10 bases. V lost 6 bases, J lost 2 bases, and 7 bases stayed unmatched. Germline V gene sequence: CDR1 MDHEN, CDR2 SYDVKM. The CDR3 has 15 amino acids. CDR3 nucleotides: TGTGCCAGCAGCGTGACAGGGGGCCGGACCTACGAGCAGTACTTC. This encodes CASSVTGGRTYEQYF.

This clonotype was detected ten times or more. The V call is TRBV30, the J call TRBJ2-7; a possible D gene is TRBD2 (6 bases). This CDR3 region has 14 residues. Germline CDR1 reads GTSNPN; CDR2 reads SVGIG (reference sequence). V lost 2 bases to trimming and J lost 6 bases, with 17 bases between them. Here the CDR3 DNA reads TGTGCCTGGAGTCCGAAACACCAGGGAGGCGAGCAGTACTTC. Its protein is CAWSPKHQGGEQYF.

This clonotype was detected only a few times. The chain carries TRBV4-1 and TRBJ1-2, with D uncertain. With 0 bases removed from V and 2 bases from J, the gap between germline ends came to 1 base. This CDR3 is built from 12 residues. Germline loops: CDR1 MGHRA, CDR2 YSYEKL. The CDR3 spells CASSQENYGYTF. The CDR3 DNA reads TGCGCCAGCAGCCAAGAAAACTATGGCTACACCTTC.

J is TRBJ2-3 and V is TRBV5-1; maybe TRBD2 (5 bases). V was cut by 2 bases and J by 5 bases, with 15 bases left in between. The germline gives CDR1 SGHRS, CDR2 YFSETQ. The CDR3 has 15 amino acids. CDR3 amino acids: CASSFTAGSGDTQYF. The CDR3 DNA is TGCGCCAGCAGCTTTACCGCGGGCTCTGGAGATACGCAGTATTTT.

This clonotype was recorded at least ten times. V usage is TRBV12-3 or TRBV12-4 and J usage is TRBJ2-1; D is tentatively TRBD1 or TRBD2 (5 bases each). Trimming removed 5 bases at V and 1 base at J, with 9 bases between. This CDR3 is 14 amino acids long. The CDR3 region is CASSGTVSYNEQFF. The CDR3 bases are TGTGCCAGCAGTGGGACGGTTTCCTACAATGAGCAGTTCTTC.

V usage is TRBV6-4 and J usage is TRBJ2-5, with TRBD2 identical over 8 bases. The junction had 17 bases not matched to a gene; V was cut back by 4 bases and J by 4 bases. In germline, CDR1 is MRHNA, CDR2 SNTAGT. This CDR3 is built from 18 residues. CDR3 bases: TGTGCCAGCAGTGGCCCGTCCGTGGCGGGAGGTTCATTAGAGACCCAGTACTTC. Its translation: CASSGPSVAGGSLETQYF.

V gene TRBV28 combines with J gene TRBJ2-7; 11 nucleotides line up with TRBD2. The CDR3 sequence is 14 residues long. The germline V gene has CDR1 MDHEN and CDR2 SYDVKM. J gave up 5 bases and V 5 bases, and 5 bases lay outside the gene matches. In DNA form, the CDR3 reads TGTGCCAGCAGTCAGACTAGCGGGACGAACGAGCAGTACTTC. It encodes CASSQTSGTNEQYF.